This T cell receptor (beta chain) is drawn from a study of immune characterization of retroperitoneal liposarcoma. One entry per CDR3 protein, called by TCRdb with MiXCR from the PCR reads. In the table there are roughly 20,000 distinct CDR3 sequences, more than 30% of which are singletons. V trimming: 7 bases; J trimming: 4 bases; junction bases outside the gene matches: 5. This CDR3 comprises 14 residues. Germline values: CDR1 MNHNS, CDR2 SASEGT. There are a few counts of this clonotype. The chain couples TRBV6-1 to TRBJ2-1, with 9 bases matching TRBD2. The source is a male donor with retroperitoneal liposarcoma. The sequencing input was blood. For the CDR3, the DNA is TGTGCCAGCAAACCTAGCGGGAATTACAATGAGCAGTTCTTC. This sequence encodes CASKPSGNYNEQFF.